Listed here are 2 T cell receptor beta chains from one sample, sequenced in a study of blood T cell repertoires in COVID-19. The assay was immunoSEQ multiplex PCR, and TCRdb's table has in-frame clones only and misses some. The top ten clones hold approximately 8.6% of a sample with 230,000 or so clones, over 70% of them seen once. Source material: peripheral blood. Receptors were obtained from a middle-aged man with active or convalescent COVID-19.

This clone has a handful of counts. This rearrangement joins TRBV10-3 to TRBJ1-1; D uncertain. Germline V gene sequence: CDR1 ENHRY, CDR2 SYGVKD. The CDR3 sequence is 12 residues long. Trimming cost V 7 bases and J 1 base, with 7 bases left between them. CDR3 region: CAITAGNTEAFF. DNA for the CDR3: TGTGCCATCACGGCGGGGAACACTGAAGCTTTCTTT.

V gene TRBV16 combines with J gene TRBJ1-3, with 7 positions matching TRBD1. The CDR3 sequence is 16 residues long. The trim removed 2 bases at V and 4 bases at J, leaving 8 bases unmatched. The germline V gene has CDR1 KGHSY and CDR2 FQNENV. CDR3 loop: CASSQQPTGVGNTIYF. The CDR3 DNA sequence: TGTGCCAGCAGCCAACAACCAACAGGGGTCGGAAACACCATATATTTT.